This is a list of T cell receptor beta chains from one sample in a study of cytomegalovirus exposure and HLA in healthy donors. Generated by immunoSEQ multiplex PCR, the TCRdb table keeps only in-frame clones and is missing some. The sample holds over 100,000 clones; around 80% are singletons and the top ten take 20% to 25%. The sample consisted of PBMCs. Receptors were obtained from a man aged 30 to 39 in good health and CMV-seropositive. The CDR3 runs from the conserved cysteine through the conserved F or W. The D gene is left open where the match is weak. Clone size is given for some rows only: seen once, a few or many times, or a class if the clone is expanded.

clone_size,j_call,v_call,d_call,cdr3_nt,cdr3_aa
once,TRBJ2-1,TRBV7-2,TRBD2,TGTGCCAGCAGCCGGACTAGTTTGAACAATGAGCAGTTCTTC,CASSRTSLNNEQFF
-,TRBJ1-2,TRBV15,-,TGTGCCACCAGCAGAGGGACAGAGGACTATGGCTACACCTTC,CATSRGTEDYGYTF
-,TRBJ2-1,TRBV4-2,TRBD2,TGTGCCAGCAGCCAAGATTGGCTAGCGGGCCAGCAGTTCTTC,CASSQDWLAGQQFF
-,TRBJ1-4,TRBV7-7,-,TGTGCCAGCAGGACAGGTTCAACTAATGAAAAACTGTTTTTT,CASRTGSTNEKLFF
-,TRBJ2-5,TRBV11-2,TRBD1,TGTGCCAGCAGCTCCGGGACAGGGGTAGGCGAGACCCAGTACTTC,CASSSGTGVGETQYF
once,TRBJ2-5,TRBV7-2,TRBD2,TGTGCCAGCAGCTTCCTAGCGGGAAACCAAGAGACCCAGTACTTC,CASSFLAGNQETQYF
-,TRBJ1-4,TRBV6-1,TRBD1,TGTGCCAGCACCATCAGGGGGGCAACTAATGAAAAACTGTTTTTT,CASTIRGATNEKLFF
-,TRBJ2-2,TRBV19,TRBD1,TGTGCCAGTGTTAGACAGGGGGCCAGTGGAAACACCGGGGAGCTGTTTTTT,CASVRQGASGNTGELFF
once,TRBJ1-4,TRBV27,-,TGTGCCAGCAGTAGAGGAACCGGACGGGGAGAAAAACTGTTTTTT,CASSRGTGRGEKLFF
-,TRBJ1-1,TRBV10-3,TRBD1,TGTGCCATCGGGGACAGGGGTATGAACACTGAAGCTTTCTTT,CAIGDRGMNTEAFF
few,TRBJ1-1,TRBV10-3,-,TGTGCCATCAGTGATTCCCCGGGAATGGCGACTGAAGCTTTCTTT,CAISDSPGMATEAFF
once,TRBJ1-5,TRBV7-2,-,TGTGCCAGCAGCTTAGGTACCAGGGAAGCTCAGCCCCAGCATTTT,CASSLGTREAQPQHF
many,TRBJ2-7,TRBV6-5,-,TGTGCCAGCAGTTACTCGAAGGGGTACGCTTACGAGCAGTACTTC,CASSYSKGYAYEQYF
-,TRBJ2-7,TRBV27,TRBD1,TGTGCCAGCAGTCAGACAGGGTTTTCCTACGAGCAGTACTTC,CASSQTGFSYEQYF
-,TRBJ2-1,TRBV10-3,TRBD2,TGTGCCACCCAGACCTCTAGCGGGAGGACCTACAATGAGCAGTTCTTC,CATQTSSGRTYNEQFF
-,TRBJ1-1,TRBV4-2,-,TGTGCCAGCAGTGGGTGGCGAGGTACTGAAGCTTTCTTT,CASSGWRGTEAFF
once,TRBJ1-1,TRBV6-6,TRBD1,TGTGCCAGCAGTTGGACAGGGGGTGTGAACACTGAAGCTTTCTTT,CASSWTGGVNTEAFF
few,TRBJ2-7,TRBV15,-,TGTGCCACCAGCACGACTTTCACAGGCCCCCACGAGCAGTACTTC,CATSTTFTGPHEQYF
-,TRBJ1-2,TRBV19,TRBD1,TGTGCCAGTAGTGATAGGGACAGGGAAGACGTGGGAGGCTACACCTTC,CASSDRDREDVGGYTF
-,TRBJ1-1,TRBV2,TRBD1,TGTGCCAGAGGGACAGGGAGCACTGAAGCTTTCTTT,CARGTGSTEAFF
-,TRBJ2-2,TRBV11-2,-,TGTGCCAGCAGCTCGGGACTGCGGGCCACCGGGGAGCTGTTTTTT,CASSSGLRATGELFF
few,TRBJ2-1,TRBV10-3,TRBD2,TGTGCCATCAGAGACGGACTAGCGGGAGTCGAGCAGTTCTTC,CAIRDGLAGVEQFF
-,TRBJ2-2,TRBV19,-,TGTGCCAGTTTGTGGAGGGTCACCGGGGAGCTGTTTTTT,CASLWRVTGELFF
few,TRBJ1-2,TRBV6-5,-,TGTGCCAGCAGTTACGGGGGGGGCTACACCTTC,CASSYGGGYTF
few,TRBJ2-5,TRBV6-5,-,TGTGCCAGCAGTTATAGGACAGTAGGAGAGACCCAGTACTTC,CASSYRTVGETQYF
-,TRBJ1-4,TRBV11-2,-,TGTGCCAGCAGCCGGCATCACGGGGACACAGCCGAAAAACTGTTTTTT,CASSRHHGDTAEKLFF
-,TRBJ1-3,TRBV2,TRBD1,TGTGCCAACCTCCGGGACAGTGGAAACACCATATATTTT,CANLRDSGNTIYF
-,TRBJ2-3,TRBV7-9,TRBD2,TGTGCCAGCAGCTTGAGCGGGAGGCCAGATACGCAGTATTTT,CASSLSGRPDTQYF
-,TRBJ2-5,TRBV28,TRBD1,TGTGCCAGCGGCAGACAGGGGGCGCGGGGGGAGACCCAGTACTTC,CASGRQGARGETQYF
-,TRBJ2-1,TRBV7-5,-,TGTGTCAGAAGACTCCCATCGGGAGTAATAAGTGAGCAGTTCTTC,CVRRLPSGVISEQFF
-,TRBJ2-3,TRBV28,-,TGTGCCAGCAGTTTCGTGGCCTCTGGCACAGATACGCAGTATTTT,CASSFVASGTDTQYF
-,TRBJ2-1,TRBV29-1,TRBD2,TGCAGCGTGGAGGGTAGCGGGAGGTTCAATGAGCAGTTCTTC,CSVEGSGRFNEQFF
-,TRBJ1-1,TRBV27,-,TGTGCCAGCAGCCCCTCGACAGCTCCGAACACTGAAGCTTTCTTT,CASSPSTAPNTEAFF
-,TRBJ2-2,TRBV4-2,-,TGTGCCAGCAGCAGTCATGGGGGGAGTGAGGGCACCGGGGAGCTGTTTTTT,CASSSHGGSEGTGELFF
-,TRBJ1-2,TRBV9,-,TGTGCCAGCAGCGTAGGAGTTCACTATGGCTACACCTTC,CASSVGVHYGYTF
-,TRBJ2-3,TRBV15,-,TGTGCCACCAGCAGAGATCAGGGGGAAGCGGGCGCCGACACGCAGTATTTT,CATSRDQGEAGADTQYF
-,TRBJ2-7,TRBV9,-,TGTGCCAGCAGCCAGGGGTCGAATTCCTACGAGCAGTACTTC,CASSQGSNSYEQYF
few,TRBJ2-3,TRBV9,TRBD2,TGTGCCAGCAGCCCTAGCGGGAGGGCCCTCGGAGATACGCAGTATTTT,CASSPSGRALGDTQYF
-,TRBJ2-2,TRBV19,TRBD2,TGTGCCAGTAGTCCCCGGGGAGCGGGGGCCCTCCTGGTGTTTTTT,CASSPRGAGALLVFF
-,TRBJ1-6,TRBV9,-,TGTGCCAGCAGCCCTGATGGGGGCACGTCACCCCTCCACTTT,CASSPDGGTSPLHF
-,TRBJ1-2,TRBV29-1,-,TGCAGCGTGCCCGGGACTATTCAAACCCCTTATGGCTACACCTTC,CSVPGTIQTPYGYTF
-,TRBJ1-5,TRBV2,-,TGTGCCAGCAGTGTTACGACGGGTAATCAGCCCCAGCATTTT,CASSVTTGNQPQHF
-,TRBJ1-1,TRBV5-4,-,TGTGCCAGCGAACTCGGGGGGCTTAACACTGAAGCTTTCTTT,CASELGGLNTEAFF
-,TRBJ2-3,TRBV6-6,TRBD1,TGTGCCAGCAGTTCGCCCAGGGGGCGCACAGATACGCAGTATTTT,CASSSPRGRTDTQYF
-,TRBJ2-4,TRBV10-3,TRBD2,TGTGCCATCAGTGAGTCGAGGACTAGCGGGGGGCTGAAAAACATTCAGTACTTC,CAISESRTSGGLKNIQYF
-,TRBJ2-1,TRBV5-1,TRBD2,TGCGCCAGCAGCCTTGGACTAGCGGGACGGGATGAGCAGTTCTTC,CASSLGLAGRDEQFF
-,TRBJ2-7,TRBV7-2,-,TGTGCCAGCAGCTTCTCCAGGGTCTCCTACGAGCAGTACTTC,CASSFSRVSYEQYF
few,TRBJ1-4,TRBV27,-,TGTGCCAGCAGTCCATGGTTCGCGTCAAATGAAAAACTGTTTTTT,CASSPWFASNEKLFF
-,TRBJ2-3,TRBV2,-,TGTGCCAGCAATAAACAGGGCCCCCCAGATACGCAGTATTTT,CASNKQGPPDTQYF
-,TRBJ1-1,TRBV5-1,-,TGCGCCAGCAGGCCACAGGGCGGGAACACTGAAGCTTTCTTT,CASRPQGGNTEAFF
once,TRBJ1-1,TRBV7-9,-,TGTGCCAGCAGCCTTGATCCTTGGCAGGAACCCTTCTTT,CASSLDPWQEPFF
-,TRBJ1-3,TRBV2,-,TGTGCCAGCAGTCTTCAAGGGGGGGACACCATATATTTT,CASSLQGGDTIYF
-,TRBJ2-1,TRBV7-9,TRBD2,TGTGCCAGCAGACAGCAAGTAGCGGGAGGCAACAATGAGCAGTTCTTC,CASRQQVAGGNNEQFF
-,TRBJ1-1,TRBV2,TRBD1,TGTGCCACCTCAGGGGGCCCAGCTTTCTTT,CATSGGPAFF
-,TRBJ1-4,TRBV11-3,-,TGTGCCAGCAGCTTAGATCAACCGGGGAAGAATGAAAAACTGTTTTTT,CASSLDQPGKNEKLFF
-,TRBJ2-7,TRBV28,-,TGTGCCAGCAGCTCACCTTGGGACACCTTGGAGCAGTACTTC,CASSSPWDTLEQYF
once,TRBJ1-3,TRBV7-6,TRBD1,TGTGCCAGCAGCACAGGGGGCTCTGGAAACACCATATATTTT,CASSTGGSGNTIYF
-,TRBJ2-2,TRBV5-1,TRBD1,TGCGCCAGCAGCTCGTCCTCACAGGGGGCCGGGGAGCTGTTTTTT,CASSSSSQGAGELFF
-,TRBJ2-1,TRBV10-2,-,TGCGCCTGCCGGGAACTAGGAGGGAATGAGCAGTTCTTC,CACRELGGNEQFF
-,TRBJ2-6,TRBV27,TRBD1,TGTGCCAGCAGTGCTGGCCCGGACAGGGCCCTCTCTGGGGCCAACGTCCTGACTTTC,CASSAGPDRALSGANVLTF